This TCR beta chain was sequenced during a study of siplizumab effects on memory and regulatory T cells. Study results and limitations: The diversity of naive T cells seemed greater than that of memory cells, and their alloresponse contribution seemed major.

Libraries were prepared by immunoSEQ multiplex PCR; TCRdb keeps only in-frame clonotypes and omits some of them. There are tens of thousands of clones in the sample; around four fifths occur only once, and approximately 3.8% lies in the top ten. Points on this clone: Its antigen is unknown.

The sequence was obtained from a human donor in good health. Sequenced sample: memory CD4+ T cells sorted from blood.

The CDR3: CAWDVSSNYGYTF. CDR3 DNA: TGTGCCTGGGACGTCTCTTCAAACTATGGCTACACCTTC. The V call is TRBV30, the J call TRBJ1-2; D not resolved. Trimming stripped 5 bases from V and 2 bases from J, with 12 bases between. The CDR3 spans 13 residues. Germline V gives CDR1 GTSNPN, CDR2 SVGIG (reference sequence).